This T cell receptor (beta chain) appears in the sequencing data of a study of CD8 T cells in ankylosing spondylitis. Whole-study results and caveats: Within ankylosing spondylitis blood, a TCR beta motif made up of under 10 highly homologous variants appeared to be characteristic. Disease-associated clones were CD8+ and fairly uncommon in peripheral blood.

The table lists this clonotype with many counts. Its antigen is unidentified. Quantitative molecular-barcoded 5'-RACE generated the TCR beta libraries. TCRdb itself ran the 5' RACE reads through MiXCR, one entry per CDR3 protein. Of about 840,000 distinct CDR3 sequences in the sample, approximately 10% are singletons; the top ten hold 0.51%. Germline V gives CDR1 KGHSH, CDR2 LQKENI. The V gene lost 2 bases and the J gene lost 5 bases, with 15 bases spanning the gap. The CDR3 extends over 15 amino acids. What was sequenced was blood, either unsorted or a sorted T cell fraction (not recorded which). The clonotype originates from a male donor with ankylosing spondylitis. This sequence joins TRBV18 and TRBJ2-5, with D unresolved. Written as DNA, the CDR3 is TGTGCCAGCTCACCAAAATCAGGCTCCGGGGAGACCCAGTACTTC. It is translated as CASSPKSGSGETQYF.